Following are 30 T cell receptor beta chains from one sample sequenced in a study of blood T cell repertoires in COVID-19. Data came from immunoSEQ multiplex PCR; TCRdb stores just in-frame clones and leaves some out. The repertoire holds around 64,000 clones, with roughly 89% as singletons. Sequencing was carried out using peripheral blood. These TCRs come from a woman over 75 with acute or convalescent COVID-19.

There are a few counts of this clone. The chain couples TRBV3-1 (or the pseudogene TRBV3-2) to TRBJ1-1, with a possible D match to TRBD1 (6 bases). This CDR3 region has 14 residues. The V and J ends lost 1 base and 2 bases respectively, with 8 bases between them. Germline CDR1 LGHDT, CDR2 YNNKEL (reference sequence). The CDR3 region has the DNA TGTGCCAGCAGCCAAGCACAGGGAAACACTGAAGCTTTCTTT. This sequence encodes CASSQAQGNTEAFF.

The chain has TRBV7-2 and TRBJ1-5, with 8 bases aligning to TRBD1. Per germline, CDR1 SGHTA and CDR2 FQGNSA. Trimming at V came to 1 base and at J to 6 bases, leaving 2 bases not matched to a gene. This CDR3 is 14 amino acids long. CDR3 sequence: CASSLVTGAQPQHF. CDR3 nucleotides: TGTGCCAGCAGCTTAGTGACAGGGGCTCAGCCCCAGCATTTT.

The chain has TRBV6-5 and TRBJ2-7, with 8 bases fitting TRBD2. Per the germline V gene, CDR1 is MNHEY and CDR2 is SVGAGI. This CDR3 comprises 13 residues. The J segment lost 7 bases and the V segment lost 2 bases, leaving 4 bases of the junction unmatched. CDR3 protein: CASSYPGGREQYF. The DNA of the CDR3 is TGTGCCAGCAGTTACCCGGGGGGGCGGGAGCAGTACTTC.

The rearrangement links TRBV29-1 to TRBJ2-7; weak D call: TRBD1 (5 bases). The CDR3 loop spans 15 amino acids. The germline gives CDR1 SQVTM, CDR2 ANQGSEA. Trimming removed 4 bases from V and 3 bases from J, with 19 bases in between. DNA of the CDR3: TGCAGCGTTGTGACACCAGTCCAGGGAAACTACGAGCAGTACTTC. Translation: CSVVTPVQGNYEQYF.

This clone was counted only a few times. The chain links TRBV3-1 (or the pseudogene TRBV3-2) to TRBJ1-5, with 9 nucleotides matching TRBD1. J was trimmed by 6 bases and V by 5 bases; bases with no gene match: 5. Germline V gene sequence: CDR1 LGHDT, CDR2 YNNKEL (reference sequence). The CDR3 has 14 residues. The CDR3 region is CASSSTGGGQPQHF. As DNA, the CDR3 is TGTGCCAGCAGCTCAACAGGGGGCGGTCAGCCCCAGCATTTT.

The chain couples TRBV6-4 to TRBJ1-2, with 8 bases fitting TRBD1. Germline loops: CDR1 MRHNA, CDR2 SNTAGT. The CDR3 is 13 residues long. Trimming at V came to 6 bases and at J to 0 bases, leaving 0 bases not matched to a gene. The CDR3 region has the DNA TGTGCCAGCAGCAGGGGGCCTAACTATGGCTACACCTTC. Its protein is CASSRGPNYGYTF.

The V gene is TRBV7-2, the J gene TRBJ2-5; a weak D match, TRBD2 (5 bases). CDR3 length: 14 residues. Trimming removed 1 base at V and 7 bases at J, with 13 bases between. The germline V gene encodes CDR1 SGHTA and CDR2 FQGNSA. CDR3 in amino acids: CASSLDRGPGTQYF. The CDR3 DNA is TGTGCCAGCAGCTTAGATCGGGGTCCCGGGACCCAGTACTTC.

This chain joins TRBV2 and TRBJ2-1; 10 nucleotides agree with TRBD2. From germline, CDR1 is SNHLY and CDR2 FYNNEI. The CDR3 runs to 18 residues. The V segment lost 2 bases and the J segment 3 bases; nucleotides outside the gene matches: 10. The CDR3 spells CASSERSSSGGLYNEQFF. CDR3 in DNA: TGTGCCAGCAGTGAACGGTCCTCTAGCGGGGGTCTCTACAATGAGCAGTTCTTC.

The chain has TRBV2 and TRBJ1-2; D uncertain. This CDR3 comprises 14 residues. Deletions cut 7 bases from V and 5 bases from J, with 17 bases between. From germline, CDR1 is SNHLY and CDR2 FYNNEI. The CDR3: CASTPSRLFYGYTF. The CDR3 bases are TGTGCCAGCACCCCGAGCCGCCTATTTTATGGCTACACCTTC.

Written as DNA, the CDR3 is TGCGCCAGCAGCCAAGGGACTAGCGGGAGAATCGGGGAGCTGTTTTTT. It codes for CASSQGTSGRIGELFF. This sequence joins TRBV4-3 and TRBJ2-2, with 13 bases matching TRBD2. The trim removed 1 base at V and 7 bases at J, leaving 3 bases unmatched. Per germline, CDR1 LGHNA and CDR2 YSLEER. This CDR3 has 16 residues.

J is TRBJ1-4 and V is TRBV18; 7 bases agree with TRBD1. The CDR3 spans 18 residues. The V gene's germline CDR1 is KGHSH and CDR2 LQKENI. Trimming removed 4 bases from V and 5 bases from J; junction bases left unmatched: 16. In DNA, the CDR3 is TGTGCCAGCTCACTATATACACCGGTACAGGGGAAGAATGAAAAACTGTTTTTT. It is translated as CASSLYTPVQGKNEKLFF.

The rearrangement joins TRBV3-1 (or the pseudogene TRBV3-2) to TRBJ1-2; 7 bases are shared with TRBD1. The CDR3 spans 14 residues. Germline assignment: CDR1 LGHDT and CDR2 YNNKEL (reference sequence). Trimming cost V 4 bases and J 8 bases; bases outside gene matches: 10. The CDR3 loop is CASSPLTGAGGYTF. The CDR3 coding sequence is TGTGCCAGCAGCCCTCTCACAGGGGCGGGAGGCTACACCTTC.

The chain employs TRBV5-6 and TRBJ2-2, with 10 positions matching TRBD2. The CDR3 totals 15 residues. The germline gives CDR1 SGHDT, CDR2 YYEEEE. The V segment lost 2 bases and the J segment 2 bases; nucleotides outside the gene matches: 0. In DNA, the CDR3 is TGTGCCAGCAGCTTACTAGCGGGAAACACCGGGGAGCTGTTTTTT. Translating gives CASSLLAGNTGELFF.

This chain joins TRBV5-4 and TRBJ2-1, with 13 positions matching TRBD2. V lost 4 bases and J lost 8; bases outside the gene matches: 3. Germline CDR1 SGHNT, CDR2 YYREEE (reference sequence). The CDR3 length is 14 residues. The chain's CDR3 is CASSTSGGVYEQFF. CDR3 nucleotide sequence: TGTGCCAGCAGCACTAGCGGGGGGGTATATGAGCAGTTCTTC.

The V call is TRBV24-1, the J call TRBJ2-1; tentatively, D is TRBD1 (5 bases). The V end lost 1 base, the J end lost 2 bases, and 8 bases lay between the germline ends. The CDR3 contains 15 residues. CDR1 and CDR2 (germline): KGHDR, SFDVKD. CDR3 in amino acids: CATSDLMGPYNEQFF. CDR3 bases: TGTGCCACCAGTGATTTAATGGGGCCCTACAATGAGCAGTTCTTC.

The rearrangement uses TRBV28 and TRBJ1-2; TRBD1 is a possible D gene (6 bases). V lost 7 bases to trimming and J lost 1 base, with 16 bases between them. This CDR3 has 15 residues. Looked up from germline, CDR1 is MDHEN and CDR2 is SYDVKM. The CDR3 DNA reads as TGTGCCAGCAACAGGGCGAGTATCGTTAACTATGGCTACACCTTC. Amino acid sequence: CASNRASIVNYGYTF.

The chain has TRBV30 and TRBJ1-5, with D possibly TRBD1 on 6 matching bases. CDR3 length equals 14 residues. With 1 base removed from V and 4 bases from J, the gap between germline ends came to 11 bases. The V gene's germline CDR1 is GTSNPN and CDR2 SVGIG (reference sequence). The CDR3 is CAWSEQGPNQPQHF. In DNA form, the CDR3 reads TGTGCCTGGAGTGAACAGGGCCCGAATCAGCCCCAGCATTTT.

The V and J genes are TRBV5-1 and TRBJ2-2; D is possibly TRBD2 (7 bases). The CDR3 totals 18 residues. Germline V gene sequence: CDR1 SGHRS, CDR2 YFSETQ. V shed 9 bases and J shed 4 bases, with 28 bases lying between them. The CDR3 DNA sequence: TGCGCCACCCGGCCCCAGCAGCTTGGCGGGGGCCCCACCGGGGAGCTGTTTTTT. Protein: CATRPQQLGGGPTGELFF.

The chain has TRBV7-9 and TRBJ1-2; D is uncertain. CDR1 and CDR2 from the germline V gene are SEHNR and FQNEAQ (reference sequence). Trimming cost V 1 base and J 4 bases, with 13 bases left between them. The CDR3 covers 15 residues. The CDR3 nucleotides read TGTGCCAGCAGCTTAGATCCGGGTTTGAGCTATGGCTACACCTTC. This encodes CASSLDPGLSYGYTF.

This clone was seen once. The chain combines TRBV5-1 with TRBJ1-1; no reliable D call. Trimming removed 4 bases at V and 0 bases at J, with 13 bases between. CDR1 is SGHRS, CDR2 YFSETQ, per germline. The CDR3 runs 15 residues. The CDR3 loop reads CASSPVSGVNTEAFF. CDR3 nucleotides: TGCGCCAGCAGCCCCGTCAGTGGTGTGAACACTGAAGCTTTCTTT. The full variable domain, with the rest looked up from reference TRBV5-1 and TRBJ1-1, is KAGVTQTPRYLIKTRGQQVTLSCSPISGHRSVSWYQQTPGQGLQFLFEYFSETQRNKGNFPGRFSGRQFSNSRSEMNVSTLELGDSALYLCASSPVSGVNTEAFFGQGTRLTVV.

V is TRBV27 and J is TRBJ1-1; the D gene is possibly TRBD1 (5 bases). The CDR3 is made up of 13 amino acids. In germline, CDR1 is MNHEY, CDR2 SMNVEV (reference sequence). V lost 2 bases and J 1 base, leaving 5 bases between the germline ends. For the CDR3, the DNA is TGTGCCAGCAGTTTAAGGGGGAACACTGAAGCTTTCTTT. Translation: CASSLRGNTEAFF.

The V gene is TRBV6-2 or TRBV6-3, the J gene TRBJ2-7; 8 nucleotides agree with TRBD1. The germline V gene has CDR1 MNHEY and CDR2 SVGEGT. The CDR3 spans 14 residues. V trimming: 2 bases; J trimming: 3 bases; junction bases outside the gene matches: 3. CDR3 nucleotide sequence: TGTGCCAGCAGTTACCGGACAGGGCACTACGAGCAGTACTTC. Amino acids: CASSYRTGHYEQYF.

J is TRBJ1-1 and V is TRBV19; D gene ambiguous. The V end was cut by 0 bases, the J end by 5 bases, with 16 bases between. Per germline, CDR1 LNHDA and CDR2 SQIVND (reference sequence). CDR3 size: 16 residues. The chain's CDR3 is CASSIDWARPQTEAFF. CDR3 DNA: TGTGCCAGTAGTATAGATTGGGCCAGGCCCCAAACTGAAGCTTTCTTT.

The chain links TRBV10-3 to TRBJ2-3; 14 nucleotides align to TRBD2. The junction had 7 bases not matched to a gene; V was cut back by 3 bases and J by 5 bases. Germline values: CDR1 ENHRY, CDR2 SYGVKD. The CDR3 contains 17 residues. The CDR3 is CAISERGLAGALDTQYF. The CDR3 region has the DNA TGTGCCATCAGTGAAAGGGGACTAGCGGGAGCCCTAGATACGCAGTATTTT.

Many counts were recorded for this clone. The genes are TRBV27 and TRBJ2-5, with 8 nucleotides matching TRBD1. V lost 6 bases and J lost 5; bases outside the gene matches: 5. The germline CDR1 and CDR2 sequences are MNHEY and SMNVEV (reference sequence). The CDR3 is made up of 13 amino acids. The CDR3 DNA reads as TGTGCCAGCAGCTCCCAGGGGGCTGAGACCCAGTACTTC. Translating it yields CASSSQGAETQYF.

This rearrangement joins TRBV2 to TRBJ2-7, with a possible D match to TRBD2 (5 bases). V dropped 2 bases and J dropped 5 bases, with 13 bases sitting between them. This CDR3 is built from 14 residues. The germline CDR1 and CDR2 sequences are SNHLY and FYNNEI. In nucleotides, the CDR3 is TGTGCCAGCAGTGAAATAGGAGGACGGGACGAGCAGTACTTC. Its translation: CASSEIGGRDEQYF.

The DNA for the CDR3 is TGCAGCGTTGGACAGGGGGCAAACCAGCCCCAGCATTTT. Its translation is CSVGQGANQPQHF. The rearrangement uses TRBV29-1 and TRBJ1-5; 10 positions agree with TRBD1. This CDR3 is 13 amino acids long. V shed 4 bases, J shed 7 bases, and the junction held 4 bases outside the gene matches. Germline-derived CDR1 and CDR2 are SQVTM and ANQGSEA.

The chain carries TRBV10-2 and TRBJ1-6; unclear D gene. Trimming took off 10 bases at V and 5 bases at J, with 12 bases between the two ends. This CDR3 spans 13 amino acids. Germline V lookup: CDR1 WSHSY, CDR2 SAAADI. The CDR3 sequence: CATQRADNSPLHF. The DNA for the CDR3 is TGCGCCACCCAGAGGGCAGATAATTCACCCCTCCACTTT.

The chain couples TRBV5-4 to TRBJ2-2, with D possibly matching TRBD1 (5 bases). The V end was cut by 4 bases, the J end by 0 bases, with 16 bases between. The CDR3 is made up of 17 amino acids. Germline-derived CDR1 and CDR2 are SGHNT and YYREEE (reference sequence). CDR3 nucleotides: TGTGCCAGCAGCCCATACCAACAGGTTTCGAACACCGGGGAGCTGTTTTTT. Residues: CASSPYQQVSNTGELFF. The full variable domain, with the rest looked up from reference TRBV5-4 and TRBJ2-2, is ETGVTQSPTHLIKTRGQQVTLRCSSQSGHNTVSWYQQALGQGPQFIFQYYREEENGRGNFPPRFSGLQFPNYSSELNVNALELDDSALYLCASSPYQQVSNTGELFFGEGSRLTVL.

This chain joins TRBV6-5 and TRBJ1-1, with a possible D match to TRBD1 (6 bases). Germline values: CDR1 MNHEY, CDR2 SVGAGI. This CDR3 is 13 amino acids long. Trimming left V 6 bases short and J 1 base short, with 9 bases between. The CDR3 sequence: CASRVGQNTEAFF. The CDR3 DNA follows: TGTGCCAGCAGAGTGGGACAGAACACTGAAGCTTTCTTT.